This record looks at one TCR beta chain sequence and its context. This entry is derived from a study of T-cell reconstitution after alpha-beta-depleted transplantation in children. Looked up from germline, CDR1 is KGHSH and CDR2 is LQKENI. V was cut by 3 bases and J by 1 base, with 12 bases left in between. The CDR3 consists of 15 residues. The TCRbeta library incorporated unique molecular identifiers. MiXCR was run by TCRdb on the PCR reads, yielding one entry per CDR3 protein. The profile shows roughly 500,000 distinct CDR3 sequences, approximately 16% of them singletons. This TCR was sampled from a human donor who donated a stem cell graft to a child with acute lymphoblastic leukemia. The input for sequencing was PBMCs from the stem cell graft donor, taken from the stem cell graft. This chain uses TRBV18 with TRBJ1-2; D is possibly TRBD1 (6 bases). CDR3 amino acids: CASSPKPGDNYGYTF. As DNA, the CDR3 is TGTGCCAGCTCACCCAAACCAGGGGATAACTATGGCTACACCTTC.